This T cell receptor (beta chain) was obtained from a study of human T cells and chemical hapten exposure. Study-level information: Sensitizing treatment utilized 2% DPC over a 2 cm by 2 cm portion of upper inner arm skin.

In regard to this clonotype: Its target is not known.

General study findings and limits: The study found that DPC sensitization did not change TCRs above 1 in 1000 frequency. The study found expanded TCRs formed significantly more large CDR3 similarity clusters than controls.

Indicated time point: patch test 2, 6 weeks after DPC sensitization. Indicated treatment: therapeutic diphenylcyclopropenone sensitization with weekly scalp DPC. The drawing of blood occurred before each patch test was applied. V dropped 4 bases and J dropped 5; count of bases not matched to a gene: 10. The length of the CDR3 is 16 residues. CDR1 is SGHTA, CDR2 FQGNSA, per germline. Using its own MiXCR run on the RACE reads, TCRdb lists one record per CDR3 protein. The sample has more than 70,000 distinct CDR3 sequences; approximately 10% are singletons. The TCR originated in a man aged 18 to 35 with alopecia areata. Some clones in this sample may be carry-over from other donors' samples. Here the sequenced sample was whole blood, taken in connection with sensitization to the hapten diphenylcyclopropenone (DPC). The chain recombines TRBV7-2 with TRBJ2-5, with 10 bases lining up with TRBD1. CDR3 loop: CASSSRDRGFLETQYF. The CDR3 coding sequence is TGTGCCAGCAGCTCACGGGACAGGGGATTTTTGGAGACCCAGTACTTC.